What follows are 32 T cell receptor beta chains derived from one specimen sequenced in a study of regulatory T cells in long-lasting Graves disease. Arm-PCR of CDR3 regions and iRepertoire HTBI primers were the basis on which TCR beta libraries were built. TCRdb used MiXCR to reprocess the multiplex PCR reads, holding one entry per CDR3 protein. The table has a few hundred thousand distinct CDR3 sequences, approximately 15% seen once; the top ten hold 8.5% to 10%. Described time point: newly diagnosed GD, antithyroid drugs for less than 3 months. RNA extracted from PBMCs served as the sequencing template. This sample was shared with a second study, whose subject was T cells in Graves' hyperthyroidism and ophthalmopathy.

The sample in question was peripheral blood mononuclear cells (PBMCs), obtained at new diagnosis, from a patient treated with antithyroid drugs. Receptor source: a man between 25 and 39 years old with Graves disease.

This clonotype was counted many times. The gene calls are TRBV27 and TRBJ2-7; 8 bases map to TRBD2. This CDR3 comprises 16 residues. CDR1 is MNHEY and CDR2 is SMNVEV in the germline V gene (reference sequence). Trimming cost V 1 base and J 5 bases; bases outside gene matches: 10. CDR3: CASSLWASGSGNEQYF. The CDR3 bases are TGTGCCAGCAGTTTATGGGCCAGCGGGAGTGGGAACGAGCAGTACTTC.

This clonotype was found once. This sequence joins TRBV7-2 and TRBJ2-7; 9 nucleotides align to TRBD1. V gave up 0 bases and J gave up 5 bases; unmatched junction bases: 5. The V gene's germline CDR1 is SGHTA and CDR2 FQGNSA. This CDR3 region has 15 residues. Written as DNA, the CDR3 is TGTGCCAGCAGCTTAGCCTCGGACAGGGGACACGAGCAGTACTTC. Its protein is CASSLASDRGHEQYF.

A word on this clonotype: A clone one base away is much larger, so this may be a read error. The chain couples TRBV5-1 to TRBJ2-1, with D unclear. Germline V gene lookup returns CDR1 SGHRS and CDR2 YFSETQ. The CDR3 extends over 13 amino acids. Trimming pared 2 bases from V and 4 bases from J, leaving 7 bases between. The CDR3 DNA reads TGCGCCAGCAGCTTTCAGAGATACAATGAGCAGTTCTTC. Its protein product is CASSFQRYNEQFF.

The chain carries TRBV28 and TRBJ1-1; tentatively, D is TRBD1 (6 bases). The CDR3 extends over 12 amino acids. Germline loops: CDR1 MDHEN, CDR2 SYDVKM. Trimming stripped 6 bases from V and 11 bases from J, with 16 bases between. CDR3 loop: CASRGGRDGAFF. The CDR3 nucleotides are TGTGCCAGCAGGGGGGGGCGCGATGGGGCTTTCTTT.

V usage is TRBV7-2 and J usage is TRBJ1-2; no clear D. In germline, CDR1 is SGHTA, CDR2 FQGNSA. This CDR3 spans 13 amino acids. With 1 base removed from V and 5 bases from J, the gap between germline ends came to 8 bases. CDR3 loop: CASSLERAYGYTF. CDR3 in DNA: TGTGCCAGCAGCTTAGAGCGGGCATATGGCTACACCTTC.

This clonotype was found many times. This chain connects TRBV2 to TRBJ1-1; D gene ambiguous. Deletions cut 4 bases from V and 0 bases from J, with 9 bases between. CDR1 is SNHLY, CDR2 FYNNEI, per germline. CDR3 size: 14 residues. The DNA of the CDR3 is TGTGCCAGCAGTGGGCGGGCAATGAACACTGAAGCTTTCTTT. Its protein is CASSGRAMNTEAFF.

This clonotype was detected many times. This chain uses TRBV2 with TRBJ2-7, with D possibly being TRBD2 (5 bases). Per the germline V gene, CDR1 is SNHLY and CDR2 is FYNNEI. The length of the CDR3 is 12 residues. Trimming left V 9 bases short and J 6 bases short, with 15 bases between. CDR3 DNA sequence: TGTGCCAGGAGCCCCCCTGGAGGCGAGCAGTACTTC. It is translated as CARSPPGGEQYF.

The table lists this clonotype with a few counts. The chain couples TRBV27 to TRBJ2-7; D uncertain. The CDR3 runs to 12 residues. V lost 4 bases and J 2 bases, leaving 6 bases between the germline ends. Germline V gene data show CDR1 as MNHEY and CDR2 as SMNVEV (reference sequence). Written as DNA, the CDR3 is TGTGCCAGCAGTTCCTACACCTACGAGCAGTACTTC. This codes for CASSSYTYEQYF.

The genes are TRBV20-1 and TRBJ1-1; 8 bases are shared with TRBD1. Germline V lookup: CDR1 DFQATT, CDR2 SNEGSKA (reference sequence). V dropped 6 bases and J dropped 6; count of bases not matched to a gene: 12. The length of the CDR3 is 14 residues. Here the CDR3 DNA reads TGCAGTGCACGTCAGACAGGGGCAGGACCTGAAGCTTTCTTT. Encoded protein: CSARQTGAGPEAFF.

This clonotype was observed a few times. The chain uses TRBV18 and TRBJ1-6; D remains ambiguous. The length of the CDR3 is 15 residues. V was clipped by 6 bases and J by 11 bases, with 20 bases between them. The germline gives CDR1 KGHSH, CDR2 LQKENI. CDR3 sequence: CASSPEEGRRAPLHF. DNA of the CDR3: TGTGCCAGCTCCCCGGAAGAAGGGAGGAGGGCACCCCTCCACTTT.

The chain recombines TRBV7-9 with TRBJ1-2; D is ambiguous. The CDR3 has 14 amino acids. V lost 5 bases, J lost 5 bases, and 15 bases lay in between. Germline V gives CDR1 SEHNR, CDR2 FQNEAQ (reference sequence). CDR3 nucleotides: TGTGCCAGCAGCCCTGACATACTCCATTATGGCTACACCTTC. It translates to CASSPDILHYGYTF.

The rearrangement links TRBV20-1 to TRBJ2-7; 7 positions agree with TRBD2. There are 14 residues in the CDR3. Unmatched junction bases numbered 5, after V lost 3 bases and J lost 0 bases. Germline V CDR1 and CDR2: DFQATT, SNEGSKA (reference sequence). CDR3 amino acids: CSASTGGYSYEQYF. DNA of the CDR3: TGCAGTGCTAGCACGGGAGGTTACTCCTACGAGCAGTACTTC.

There are many counts of this clonotype. The rearrangement uses TRBV11-2 and TRBJ1-2; 10 nucleotides align to TRBD1. This CDR3 region has 16 residues. V lost 2 bases, J lost 8 bases, and 11 bases stayed unmatched. Germline lookup yields CDR1 SGHAT and CDR2 FQNNGV. This CDR3 is CASSLTTGTGARGYTF. In nucleotides, the CDR3 is TGTGCCAGCAGCTTAACGACCGGGACAGGGGCGCGCGGCTACACCTTC.

The chain employs TRBV11-2 and TRBJ1-3; D perhaps matches TRBD1 (6 bases). Looked up from germline, CDR1 is SGHAT and CDR2 is FQNNGV. The CDR3 has 19 residues. Between the trimmed V and J ends, which lost 1 base and 2 bases, there was a span of 21 bases. CDR3 coding DNA: TGTGCCAGCAGCTTAGTAGTAAGTCTGGTACAGGGACCTGGAAACACCATATATTTT. Protein: CASSLVVSLVQGPGNTIYF.

This clonotype appeared many times. The chain carries TRBV29-1 and TRBJ2-5; perhaps TRBD1 as D (5 bases). The CDR3 is 11 amino acids. The germline V gene encodes CDR1 SQVTM and CDR2 ANQGSEA. V was clipped by 5 bases and J by 5 bases, with 9 bases between them. The CDR3 loop reads CSVYRGETQYF. CDR3 nucleotides: TGCAGCGTTTATAGGGGCGAGACCCAGTACTTC.

This clonotype came up a few times. The rearrangement links TRBV7-3 to TRBJ2-1; TRBD2 agrees at 7 bases. From germline, CDR1 is SGHTA and CDR2 FQGTGA. CDR3 size: 17 residues. V lost 0 bases, J lost 0 bases, and 5 bases stayed unmatched. The CDR3 sequence: CASSLTTSYGSYNEQFF. In DNA, the CDR3 is TGTGCCAGCAGCTTAACGACTAGCTATGGCTCCTACAATGAGCAGTTCTTC.

This clonotype was counted at least ten times. The rearrangement joins TRBV20-1 to TRBJ1-6; 7 bases map to TRBD1. CDR1 DFQATT and CDR2 SNEGSKA come from the germline V gene (reference sequence). CDR3 size: 16 residues. V trimming: 3 bases; J trimming: 9 bases; junction bases outside the gene matches: 14. CDR3 in DNA: TGCAGTGCTAGGGTCTACCGGACAGGCCGGGGTTCACCCCTCCACTTT. Translation: CSARVYRTGRGSPLHF.

The J gene is TRBJ1-2, the V gene TRBV2; D perhaps matches TRBD1 (6 bases). The CDR3 runs 14 residues. Germline V CDR1 and CDR2: SNHLY, FYNNEI. V lost 9 bases to trimming and J lost 4 bases, with 18 bases between them. The CDR3 DNA reads TGTGCCAGAACAGGGACCGCGGGGTCCTATGGCTACACCTTC. Residues: CARTGTAGSYGYTF. The full variable domain, its missing parts supplied by reference TRBV2 and TRBJ1-2, is EPEVTQTPSHQVTQMGQEVILRCVPISNHLYFYWYRQILGQKVEFLVSFYNNEISEKSEIFDDQFSVERPDGSNFTLKIRSTKLEDSAMYFCARTGTAGSYGYTFGSGTRLTVV.

A remark on this clonotype: Relative to the germline gene, one junction end is altered; a read error may explain this. The chain joins TRBV4-2 to TRBJ2-2, with TRBD2 identical over 8 bases. This CDR3 spans 17 amino acids. Germline V gene sequence: CDR1 LGHNA, CDR2 YNFKEQ. CDR3 region: CAGSQGGGLTDTGELFF. Here the CDR3 DNA reads TGTGCCGGCAGCCAAGGCGGGGGGCTTACCGACACCGGGGAGCTGTTTTTT.

This clonotype was seen many times. The V gene is TRBV20-1, the J gene TRBJ1-1, with D tentatively TRBD1 (6 bases). From germline, CDR1 is DFQATT and CDR2 SNEGSKA (reference sequence). Deletions cut 6 bases from V and 11 bases from J, with 22 bases between. The CDR3 loop spans 13 amino acids. The CDR3 DNA reads TGCAGTGCCGAACTGGTGGGGGGCCCGAGGGCTTTCTTT. Its translation: CSAELVGGPRAFF.

This clonotype was observed a handful of times. The rearrangement joins TRBV29-1 to TRBJ2-7; 12 positions match TRBD2. Germline CDR1 and CDR2: SQVTM and ANQGSEA. With 4 bases clipped from V and 5 bases from J, the junction kept 9 bases outside the gene matches. The CDR3 extends over 15 amino acids. The CDR3 loop is CSVADGTSGRNEQYF. Written as DNA, the CDR3 is TGCAGCGTTGCCGACGGAACTAGCGGGAGGAACGAGCAGTACTTC.

The chain carries TRBV2 and TRBJ2-4; a possible D gene is TRBD1 (5 bases). The CDR3 totals 16 residues. Trimming removed 3 bases from V and 0 bases from J, with 12 bases in between. Looked up from germline, CDR1 is SNHLY and CDR2 is FYNNEI. The CDR3 sequence: CASSEEGALAKNIQYF. The CDR3 coding sequence is TGTGCCAGCAGTGAGGAAGGGGCCTTAGCCAAAAACATTCAGTACTTC.

This clonotype was counted a few times. The V and J genes are TRBV29-1 and TRBJ2-1, with 8 bases matching TRBD2. The J segment lost 15 bases and the V segment lost 4 bases, leaving 8 bases of the junction unmatched. The germline gives CDR1 SQVTM, CDR2 ANQGSEA. The CDR3 contains 11 residues. CDR3 sequence (DNA): TGCAGCGTTGCCCCGGGACTAGTCACGTTCTTC. Translating gives CSVAPGLVTFF.

This clonotype has ten or more counts. The gene calls are TRBV30 and TRBJ2-1; TRBD2 matches 8 bases. Germline loops: CDR1 GTSNPN, CDR2 SVGIG (reference sequence). J lost 0 bases, V lost 1 base, and 2 bases had no gene match. This CDR3 is 15 amino acids long. The CDR3, as DNA: TGTGCCTGGAGTGACGGGACTAGCTCCTACAATGAGCAGTTCTTC. Encoded protein: CAWSDGTSSYNEQFF.

This clonotype appeared once. Given a much more abundant clone one base away, this may be a read error. The V call is TRBV24-1, the J call TRBJ2-7, with 11 positions matching TRBD1. CDR1 KGHDR and CDR2 SFDVKD come from the germline V gene. This CDR3 region has 15 residues. Trimming removed 5 bases from V and 8 bases from J; junction bases left unmatched: 10. The CDR3 loop reads CATSVWTGGRYKQYF. DNA of the CDR3: TGTGCCACCAGTGTTTGGACAGGGGGCAGGTACAAGCAGTACTTC.

The gene calls are TRBV30 and TRBJ2-2; TRBD2 matches at 10 bases. The CDR3 extends over 15 amino acids. The J segment lost 3 bases and the V segment lost 2 bases, leaving 3 bases of the junction unmatched. Germline values: CDR1 GTSNPN, CDR2 SVGIG (reference sequence). CDR3 coding DNA: TGTGCCTGGAGTTCACTAGCGGGACACACCGGGGAGCTGTTTTTT. This gives the protein CAWSSLAGHTGELFF.

Ten or more counts support this clonotype. The V call is TRBV12-3 or TRBV12-4, the J call TRBJ2-3; the D call may be TRBD1 or TRBD2 (5 bases each). Between the trimmed V and J ends, which lost 5 bases and 11 bases, there was a span of 20 bases. This CDR3 comprises 14 residues. The DNA for the CDR3 is TGTGCCAGCAGTAACCGGGACCCCCAGGGAAGGCAGTATTTT. Amino acids: CASSNRDPQGRQYF.

The table lists this clonotype with a few counts. The chain has TRBV20-1 and TRBJ2-5; maybe TRBD2 (5 bases). The germline CDR1 and CDR2 sequences are DFQATT and SNEGSKA (reference sequence). This CDR3 is 12 amino acids long. V was clipped by 3 bases and J by 4 bases, with 9 bases between them. The CDR3, as DNA: TGCAGTGCTAGTGTGGCGGGAGAGACCCAGTACTTC. Encoded protein: CSASVAGETQYF.

This clonotype was counted between two and nine times. This chain joins TRBV18 and TRBJ1-4, with D tentatively TRBD1 (6 bases). V was pared by 3 bases and J by 2 bases, with 13 bases between. CDR1 is KGHSH and CDR2 is LQKENI in the germline V gene. This CDR3 comprises 16 residues. CDR3 loop: CASSPTDSLTNEKLFF. The CDR3 bases are TGTGCCAGCTCACCTACGGACAGCCTGACTAATGAAAAACTGTTTTTT.

This clonotype was observed a handful of times. J is TRBJ2-3 and V is TRBV29-1, with a weak D call TRBD1 (5 bases). Germline CDR1 SQVTM, CDR2 ANQGSEA. Trimming left V 8 bases short and J 2 bases short, with 17 bases between. The CDR3 is 14 residues long. The CDR3 protein is CSIYRPDNTDTQYF. CDR3 nucleotide sequence: TGCAGCATCTACCGCCCGGACAACACAGATACGCAGTATTTT.

On this clonotype itself: The junction differs from germline at one of its ends, possibly a read error. The J gene is TRBJ1-1, the V gene TRBV3-1; a possible D gene is TRBD1 (6 bases). Looked up from germline, CDR1 is LGHDT and CDR2 is YNNKEL (reference sequence). The CDR3 is 15 residues long. The CDR3 DNA is TGTGCCAGCAGCCAAGGACAGGTGCTGAACACTAAAGCTTTCTTT. Its protein is CASSQGQVLNTKAFF.

In its sample, this clonotype was seen many times. The chain joins TRBV7-3 to TRBJ1-1, with 8 bases identical to TRBD1. Trimming removed 5 bases from V and 2 bases from J; junction bases left unmatched: 7. CDR1 SGHTA and CDR2 FQGTGA come from the germline V gene. The CDR3 spans 15 residues. This CDR3 is CASSPGTGVNTEAFF. In DNA form, the CDR3 reads TGTGCCAGCAGCCCCGGGACAGGTGTTAACACTGAAGCTTTCTTT. Based on the CDR3 plus reference TRBV7-3 and TRBJ1-1, the full variable domain is GAGVSQTPSNKVTEKGKYVELRCDPISGHTALYWYRQSLGQGPEFLIYFQGTGAADDSGLPNDRFFAVRPEGSVSTLKIQRTERGDSAVYLCASSPGTGVNTEAFFGQGTRLTVV.